A selection of T cell receptor beta chains follows, all from one sample in a study of blood T cells in healthy people across ages. MiXCR was run by TCRdb on the 5' RACE reads, yielding one entry per CDR3 protein. This sample carries about 840,000 distinct CDR3 sequences, 25% to 30% of them seen once, and the ten largest clones take about 9.4%. These data were also filed under a second study, of T cells of mothers and their children.

The specimen was blood. These receptors were taken from a woman aged 40 to 49 in good health. The conserved cysteine and the conserved F or W are not part of the CDR3 here.

v_gene,j_gene,len,CDR3aa
TRBV20-1,TRBJ2-3,12,SAAGGANADTQY
TRBV20-1,TRBJ2-1,10,SARTGLDEQF
TRBV28,TRBJ2-3,15,ASRRSGTSGGTDTQY
TRBV20-1,TRBJ1-2,12,SARRGLEFYGYT
TRBV20-1,TRBJ2-1,13,SASPLAGGLGEQF
TRBV25-1,TRBJ2-1,14,ASSELAGGRYNEQF
TRBV6-2/TRBV6-3,TRBJ2-5,13,ASKTTSLYQETQY
TRBV29-1,TRBJ2-1,15,SVGHSPAGSSYNEQF
TRBV6-6,TRBJ2-7,13,ASREGRPTYNEQY
TRBV7-9,TRBJ2-7,11,ASSYRTSSEQY
TRBV7-2,TRBJ1-2,9,ASSLSIGYT
TRBV5-1,TRBJ2-3,14,ASSLESPDSTDTQY
TRBV5-6,TRBJ2-1,11,ASSRDPRSEQF
TRBV6-6,TRBJ1-4,12,ASSYEGVGEKLF
TRBV7-2,TRBJ2-3,10,ASREGGDTQY
TRBV20-1,TRBJ2-7,10,SVQQGTYEQY
TRBV5-1,TRBJ2-1,14,ASSLGQGLSYNEQF
TRBV7-2,TRBJ1-5,16,ASSQLPTGWSSNQPQH
TRBV10-3,TRBJ2-1,11,AINDRVRDEQF
TRBV7-9,TRBJ2-2,17,ASSLLKTGVSSNTGELF
TRBV2,TRBJ2-4,12,ASILTGPENIQY
TRBV6-5,TRBJ2-1,9,ASSTLNEQF
TRBV5-1,TRBJ2-3,13,ASSLARHSTDTQY
TRBV29-1,TRBJ2-1,10,SHWRSYNEQF
TRBV18,TRBJ1-1,14,ASSPHGGQENTEAF
TRBV29-1,TRBJ1-2,10,SGHTGDYGYT
TRBV28,TRBJ1-2,13,ASSLVAAAAYGYT
TRBV2,TRBJ2-6,13,ASTEDLSGANVLT
TRBV7-8,TRBJ2-4,15,ASSLVRAETAKNIQY
TRBV2,TRBJ2-5,13,ASSENAGGQETQY
TRBV29-1,TRBJ1-1,9,SIDSNTEAF
TRBV7-2,TRBJ2-5,14,ASSPRVTGGSETQY
TRBV28,.,10,ANSMTAYEQY
TRBV6-6,TRBJ1-2,13,ASSSPGQGDDGYT
TRBV12-3/TRBV12-4,TRBJ2-7,13,ASSPGHRGTYEQY
TRBV14,TRBJ2-1,13,ASNQGTSGVYEQF
TRBV24-1,TRBJ2-7,12,ATSAGESSYEQY
TRBV12-3/TRBV12-4,TRBJ2-1,10,ASSGADNEQF
TRBV12-3/TRBV12-4,TRBJ2-1,14,ASSLGERGRGDEQF
TRBV20-1,TRBJ2-3,11,SAPSAVTDTQY
TRBV5-1,TRBJ2-1,13,ASSCGRGGTDEQF
TRBV11-2,TRBJ2-1,14,ASSGGGDNPYNEQF
TRBV28,TRBJ2-1,16,ASSFRPNFQGAYNEQF
TRBV7-2,TRBJ2-5,12,ASSGGTSTGEQY
TRBV5-1,.,12,ASSWGMGLYEQY